This entry lists 6 T cell receptor beta chains sequenced from one sample in a study of cytomegalovirus exposure and HLA in healthy donors (dated by TCRdb to the late 2010s). The library was prepared using the immunoSEQ multiplex PCR assay. For the multiplex PCR, a mixture combining 60 forward primers for TCR Vbeta segments and 13 reverse primers for TCR Jbeta segments was used. In TCRdb, the immuneACCESS table is reduced to in-frame sequences with V and J assigned. These tables do not hold every clone; where another copy was compared, an unresolved V gene accounts for under half, and the others remain unexplained. This sample holds about 160,000 clones; around three quarters were observed only once. The ten largest clones represent roughly 1.6% of the sample. Sequencing was carried out using PBMCs. All receptors derive from a man in his forties in good health and CMV-seronegative.

V and J are TRBV28 and TRBJ2-6; D is ambiguous. Trimming pared 3 bases from V and 5 bases from J, leaving 20 bases between. CDR1 is MDHEN and CDR2 is SYDVKM in the germline V gene. The CDR3 consists of 18 residues. The CDR3 DNA sequence: TGTGCCAGCAGTTTCCCTTTGACTCTCTCATTGAGGGCCAACGTCCTGACTTTC. Amino acids: CASSFPLTLSLRANVLTF.

This chain links TRBV27 with TRBJ2-5, with no clear D. Gene TRBJ2-7 matches the end of the DNA better, so the J call may be wrong. The germline V gene encodes CDR1 MNHEY and CDR2 SMNVEV (reference sequence). The CDR3 loop spans 13 amino acids. The CDR3 loop is CASSWSGPYEQYF. The CDR3 DNA reads TGTGCCAGCAGTTGGTCAGGCCCCTACGAGCAGTACTTC.

This chain connects TRBV7-9 to TRBJ2-7, with TRBD1 as a possible D gene (6 bases). The V gene's germline CDR1 is SEHNR and CDR2 FQNEAQ (reference sequence). The CDR3 sequence is 13 residues long. V was cut by 4 bases and J by 4 bases, with 11 bases left in between. The CDR3 coding sequence is TGTGCCAGCAGCTCAACTGGACAGTACGAGCAGTACTTC. Residues: CASSSTGQYEQYF.

The CDR3 here is CASSLTGAYLNEQFF. The CDR3 region has the DNA TGTGCCAGCAGCTTAACAGGGGCCTATCTCAATGAGCAGTTCTTC. The V and J genes are TRBV11-2 and TRBJ2-1; 7 bases map to TRBD1. This CDR3 region has 15 residues. V shed 2 bases, J shed 6 bases, and the junction held 7 bases outside the gene matches. Germline CDR1 and CDR2: SGHAT and FQNNGV.

The V call is TRBV10-2, the J call TRBJ2-7; 10 nucleotides agree with TRBD2. V was pared by 6 bases and J by 3 bases, with 2 bases of the junction left unmatched. CDR3 length: 13 residues. Germline CDR1 WSHSY, CDR2 SAAADI. The CDR3 reads CASRLAGNYEQYF. For the CDR3, the DNA is TGCGCCAGCAGACTAGCGGGAAACTACGAGCAGTACTTC.

This clone was observed a single time. This chain joins TRBV5-1 and TRBJ2-3, with D unclear. Trimming took off 0 bases at V and 3 bases at J, with 11 bases between the two ends. CDR1 SGHRS and CDR2 YFSETQ come from the germline V gene. CDR3 size: 15 residues. The CDR3: CASSLGTLVTDTQYF. The CDR3 nucleotides read TGCGCCAGCAGCTTGGGCACTTTAGTAACAGATACGCAGTATTTT.